This T cell receptor (beta chain) stems from a study of T cells after yellow fever vaccination. Study-wide background: Fractions containing few cells were prepared with SMART-Seq v4 Ultra Low Input. General study results and limits: At under 97% for CD4 and 70% to 90% for CD8, most primary-vaccination clones showed up again after the booster.

This clonotype showed up many times. Its antigen is still unknown. The CDR3 runs 15 residues. The trim removed 5 bases at V and 1 base at J, leaving 8 bases unmatched. From germline, CDR1 is DFQATT and CDR2 SNEGSKA (reference sequence). Production of TCR cDNA was by 5'RACE template switching, which also added a universal primer site and UMIs. MiXCR, applied by TCRdb to the 5' RACE reads, yields one record per CDR3 protein. The profile shows more than 300,000 distinct CDR3 sequences, over 3.5% of them singletons. The source is a man aged 18 to 35 who received the YFV17D yellow fever vaccine. The material was PBMCs, obtained 15 days after the yellow fever booster vaccination. The chain links TRBV20-1 to TRBJ2-5; TRBD2 matches 9 bases. CDR3 protein: CSAPRSGGFQETQYF. For the CDR3, the DNA is TGCAGTGCTCCCAGGAGCGGGGGGTTCCAAGAGACCCAGTACTTC.